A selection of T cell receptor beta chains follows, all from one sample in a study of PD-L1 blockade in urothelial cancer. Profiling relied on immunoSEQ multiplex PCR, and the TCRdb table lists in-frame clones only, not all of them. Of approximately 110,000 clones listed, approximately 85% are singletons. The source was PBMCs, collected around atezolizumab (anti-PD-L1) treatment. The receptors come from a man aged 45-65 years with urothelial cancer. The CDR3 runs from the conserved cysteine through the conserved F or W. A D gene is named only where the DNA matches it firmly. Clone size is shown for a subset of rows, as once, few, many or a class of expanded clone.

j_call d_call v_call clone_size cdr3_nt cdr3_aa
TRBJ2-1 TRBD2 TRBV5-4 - TGTGCCAGCAGCCTAAGGGGACTAGCGGGAGGGGGCTACAATGAGCAGTTCTTC CASSLRGLAGGGYNEQFF
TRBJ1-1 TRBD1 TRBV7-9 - TGTGCCAGCAGCCGACAGGGACCGGGCACTGAAGCTTTCTTT CASSRQGPGTEAFF
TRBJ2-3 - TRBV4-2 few TGTGCCAGCAGCCAAGATGGTAGCTCTACCACATCGCAGTATTTT CASSQDGSSTTSQYF
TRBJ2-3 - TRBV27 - TGTGCCAGCAGTTCCGATTGGGGGGTCGATACGCAGTATTTT CASSSDWGVDTQYF
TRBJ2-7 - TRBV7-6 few TGTGCCAGCAGCCCACAAGGGGGACCTACCTACGAGCAGTACTTC CASSPQGGPTYEQYF
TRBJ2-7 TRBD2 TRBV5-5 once TGTGCCAGCAGCTTTACCGGGACTAGCGGGAGGGGGATCTCCTACGAGCAGTACTTC CASSFTGTSGRGISYEQYF
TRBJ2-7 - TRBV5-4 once TGTGCCAGCAGCTTGGCCCCCGACACCGGCTACGAGCAGTACTTC CASSLAPDTGYEQYF
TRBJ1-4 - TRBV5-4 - TGTGCCGATGCGGCAGGGCCCAATGAAAAACTGTTTTTT CADAAGPNEKLFF
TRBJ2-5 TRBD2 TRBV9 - TGTGCCAGCAGCCCCCGCGGGGTAGCGGGAGGGCCGGGAGAGACCCAGTACTTC CASSPRGVAGGPGETQYF
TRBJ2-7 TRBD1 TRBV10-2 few TGCGCCAGCAGTCCCCGGACAGGGAGCTACGAGCAGTACTTC CASSPRTGSYEQYF
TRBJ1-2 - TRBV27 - TGTGCCAGCGGGTCTTGGGGGCTCGACTATGGCTACACCTTC CASGSWGLDYGYTF
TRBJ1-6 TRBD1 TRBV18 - TGTGCCAGCTCGCAAACCGGGACAGGCGAGTTTTCACCCCTCCACTTT CASSQTGTGEFSPLHF
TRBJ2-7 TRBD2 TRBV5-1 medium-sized TGCGCCAGCAGAGACCCGGGACTAGGAATAGACGAGCAGTACTTC CASRDPGLGIDEQYF
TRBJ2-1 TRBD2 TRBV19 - TGTGCCAGTAGTATATTGCGAGCGGGAGGCAATGAGCAGTTCTTC CASSILRAGGNEQFF
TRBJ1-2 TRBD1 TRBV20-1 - TGCGGACCACAGGGGGGCTATGGCTACACCTTC CGPQGGYGYTF
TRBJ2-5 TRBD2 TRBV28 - TGTGCCAGCAGTCCCCGGACTAGCGGGACGGTAGCAGAGACCCAGTACTTC CASSPRTSGTVAETQYF
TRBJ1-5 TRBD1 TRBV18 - TGTGCCAGCTCACCGGGACAGGTTAGCAATCAGCCCCAGCATTTT CASSPGQVSNQPQHF
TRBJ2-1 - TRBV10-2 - TGCGCCAGTAGCCGCTCCTACAATGAGCAGTTCTTC CASSRSYNEQFF
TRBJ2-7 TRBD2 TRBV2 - TGTGCCAGCAGGGCGGGGAGGGAAAGCTCCTACGAGCAGTACTTC CASRAGRESSYEQYF
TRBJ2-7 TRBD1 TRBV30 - TGTGCCTGGAGTGTTGGGACAGGGGGCAGCGAGCAGTACTTC CAWSVGTGGSEQYF
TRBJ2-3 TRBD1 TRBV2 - TGTGCCAGCAGCCAAAGGGGGGACAGGGCGGATACGCAGTATTTT CASSQRGDRADTQYF
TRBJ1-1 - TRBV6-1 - TGTGCCAGCAGCATCCAGAACACTGAAGCTTTCTTT CASSIQNTEAFF
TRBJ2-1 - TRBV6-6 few TGTGCCAGCACGGGTAGCGGTTCCACCTCCTACAATGAGCAGTTCTTC CASTGSGSTSYNEQFF
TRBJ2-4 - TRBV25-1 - TGTGCCAGCAGTATGGGGACTCCTCTAGCCAAAAACATTCAGTACTTC CASSMGTPLAKNIQYF
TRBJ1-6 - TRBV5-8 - TGTGCCAGCAGTCGGCGGTCGAGTTATAATTCACCCCTCCACTTT CASSRRSSYNSPLHF
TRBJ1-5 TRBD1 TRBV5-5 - TGTGCCAGCAGCACTGGACAGGGAAAGTCAGTAGCTCAGCCCCAGCATTTT CASSTGQGKSVAQPQHF
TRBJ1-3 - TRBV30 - TGTGCTGCGAAGCAGGCAATCTCTGGAAACACCATATATTTT CAAKQAISGNTIYF
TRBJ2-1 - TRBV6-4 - TGTGCCAGCAGTGACCGGGACTACAATGAGCAGTTCTTC CASSDRDYNEQFF
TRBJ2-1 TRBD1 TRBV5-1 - TGCGCCAGCAGCTCCGGGACAGGGGCGACCTACAATGAGCAGTTCTTC CASSSGTGATYNEQFF
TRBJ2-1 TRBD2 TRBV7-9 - TGTGCCAGCAGCTTAGCGGGAGGGCCCCAGTATGAGCAGTTCTTC CASSLAGGPQYEQFF
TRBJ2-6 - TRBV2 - TGTGCCAGCAGTAAGGAGGCGAGCTCTGGGGCCAACGTCCTGACTTTC CASSKEASSGANVLTF
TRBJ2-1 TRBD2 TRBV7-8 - TGTGCCAGCTCTCCTTTTAGCGGGTTCTCCTACAATGAGCAGTTCTTC CASSPFSGFSYNEQFF
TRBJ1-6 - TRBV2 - TGTGCCAGCGGTTGGCAGGGATATAATTCACCCCTCCACTTT CASGWQGYNSPLHF
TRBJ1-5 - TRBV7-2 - TGTGCCAGCAGCATTCAGGACAGTCCGAATCAGCCCCAGCATTTT CASSIQDSPNQPQHF
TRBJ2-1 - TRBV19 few TGTGCCAGTAGTATAGGGGGCCTCAATGAGCAGTTCTTC CASSIGGLNEQFF
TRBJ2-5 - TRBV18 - TGTGCCAGCTCACCACCACTACCGGGAACGGAAGAGACCCAGTACTTC CASSPPLPGTEETQYF
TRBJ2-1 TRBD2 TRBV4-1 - TGCGCCAGCAGCCAAAGTGGGGGCGGGACTAGCGGGAGGAATGAGCAGTTCTTC CASSQSGGGTSGRNEQFF
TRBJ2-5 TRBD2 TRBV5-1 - TGCGCCAGCAGCTTCCTAGCGGGAGGTGGGAAGACCCAGTACTTC CASSFLAGGGKTQYF
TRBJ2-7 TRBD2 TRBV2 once TGTGCCAGCAGTCCTGGACTAGCGGGACGCCTCGAGCAGTACTTC CASSPGLAGRLEQYF
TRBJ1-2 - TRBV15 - TGTGCCACCAGCAGAGATCTTCACATAATTGGGAGCTATGGCTACACCTTC CATSRDLHIIGSYGYTF
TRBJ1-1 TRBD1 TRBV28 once TGTGCCAGCAGAATTGGACAGGGGGTATGGGTAGAAGCTTTCTTT CASRIGQGVWVEAFF
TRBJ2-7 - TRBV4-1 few TGCGCCAGCAGCCAAGAGCACAGGGTCTCCTACGAGCAGTACTTC CASSQEHRVSYEQYF
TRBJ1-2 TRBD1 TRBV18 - TGTGCCAGCTCACCAAACAGGGGCTTTGACGGTGGCTACACCTTC CASSPNRGFDGGYTF
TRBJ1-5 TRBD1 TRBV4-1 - TGCGCCAGCAGCCAATTAGACGAGGGGGCTCCCCAGCATTTT CASSQLDEGAPQHF
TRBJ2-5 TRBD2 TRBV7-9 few TGTGCCAGCGGGGGGGACGTCCAAGAGACCCAGTACTTC CASGGDVQETQYF
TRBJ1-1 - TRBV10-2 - TGCGCCAGCAGCCGACAGGAAGGAACTGAAGCTTTCTTT CASSRQEGTEAFF
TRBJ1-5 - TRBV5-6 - TGTGCCAGCAGCAGAACTCAGGGTCAGCCCCAGCATTTT CASSRTQGQPQHF
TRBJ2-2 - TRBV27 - TGTGCCAGCAGTTCCGAGAGGCTGGCGAACACCGGGGAGCTGTTTTTT CASSSERLANTGELFF
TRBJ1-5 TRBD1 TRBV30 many TGTGCCTGGAAGGGGACAGGGGAAAATCAGCCCCAGCATTTT CAWKGTGENQPQHF
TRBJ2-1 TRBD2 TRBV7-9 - TGTGCCAGCGCCCCCACTAGCGGAGGTGAGCAGTTCTTC CASAPTSGGEQFF
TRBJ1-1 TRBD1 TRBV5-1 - TGCGCCAGCAGCGTAGACAGGGCTAACACTGAAGCTTTCTTT CASSVDRANTEAFF
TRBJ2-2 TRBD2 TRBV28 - TGTGCCAGCAGGGGACTAGCTCCCGGGGAGCTGTTTTTT CASRGLAPGELFF
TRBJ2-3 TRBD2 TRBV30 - TGTGCCTGGAGTTTCCCTCGACTAGCGGGAGGGCCTCCGCATACGCAGTATTTT CAWSFPRLAGGPPHTQYF
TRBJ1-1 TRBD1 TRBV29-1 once TGCAGCGCCGGAGGGGGCTCGAACACTGAAGCTTTCTTT CSAGGGSNTEAFF
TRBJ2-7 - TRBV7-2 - TGTGCCAGCAGCTTAGGTGCGGGCTATGGGGACGAGCAGTACTTC CASSLGAGYGDEQYF
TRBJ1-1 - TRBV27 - TGTGCCAGCAGTTTATCCGTCGGACAGCGGCCGAACACTGAAGCTTTCTTT CASSLSVGQRPNTEAFF
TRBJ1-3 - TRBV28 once TGTGCCAGCACCCCGGGGGGGGCTAATGGAAACACCATATATTTT CASTPGGANGNTIYF
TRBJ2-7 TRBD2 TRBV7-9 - TGTGCCAGCAGCTTAGGCCGGACTAGCGGGAGTTACGAGCAGTACTTC CASSLGRTSGSYEQYF
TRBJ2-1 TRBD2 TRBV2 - TGTGCCAGCAGCCCTTCGGGACTAGCGGGAGGGCCGAATTCCTACAATGAGCAGTTCTTC CASSPSGLAGGPNSYNEQFF